This TCR beta chain was identified in a study of neurological immune-mediated disorders. This clonotype showed up many times. The V gene's germline CDR1 is ENHRY and CDR2 SYGVKD. With 4 bases removed from V and 2 bases from J, the gap between germline ends came to 11 bases. CDR3 length equals 14 residues. TCRdb re-derived calls from the 5' RACE reads in MiXCR, one entry per CDR3 protein. The sample carries 36,000 or so distinct CDR3 sequences, approximately 10% recorded once. The chain carries TRBV10-3 and TRBJ2-5; TRBD1 is a possible D gene (6 bases). The specimen sequenced was PBMCs. This TCR was sampled from a woman younger than 45 with HTLV-1-associated myelopathy (HAM/TSP). The CDR3 sequence is CAISGTGHQETQYF. DNA of the CDR3: TGTGCCATCAGTGGAACAGGGCATCAAGAGACCCAGTACTTC.